This T cell receptor (beta chain) was recovered during a study of CD8+CD57+ T cells in acquired aplastic anemia. Overall study: Each DNA sample taken from sorted CD4+ and CD8+ cells came to around 3.4 ug on average. Whole-study results and caveats: In common between the patients and the controls were twenty-nine CD8+ CDR3 sequences.

Notes on this clonotype: Its antigen remains unknown.

CDR3 and TCR beta VDJ profiling relied on genomic DNA as the template. TCRdb reanalysed the reads using MiXCR and keeps one entry per CDR3 protein. The repertoire holds around 250,000 distinct CDR3 sequences, with 50% to 70% as singletons. Germline lookup yields CDR1 SNHLY and CDR2 FYNNEI. Trimming took off 9 bases at V and 5 bases at J, with 21 bases between the two ends. The CDR3 covers 15 residues. The sample taken for sequencing was sorted CD4+, CD8+, or CD8+CD57+ T cells (not recorded which) from PBMCs. The sequence came from a human donor with severe aplastic anemia or a healthy control (not recorded which). The chain has TRBV2 and TRBJ2-3, with D perhaps TRBD1 or TRBD2 (5 bases each). Written as DNA, the CDR3 is TGTGCCAGAGAACAACTAGTGGGGGATGGAGATACGCAGTATTTT. Translation: CAREQLVGDGDTQYF.